The T cell receptor (beta chain) described here comes from a study of blood T cell repertoires in COVID-19. Libraries were prepared by immunoSEQ multiplex PCR; TCRdb keeps only in-frame clonotypes and omits some of them. The table shows around 280,000 clones, with about nine tenths occurring only once. This CDR3 is built from 13 residues. CDR1 is SGHNT and CDR2 is YYREEE in the germline V gene (reference sequence). Trimming pared 3 bases from V and 10 bases from J, leaving 11 bases between. The sequenced sample consisted of PBMCs or T cells enriched from blood (not recorded which). The chain couples TRBV5-4 to TRBJ1-6, with unresolved D. This TCR was recovered from a woman in her 40s who had recovered from COVID-19. CDR3 sequence (DNA): TGTGCCAGCAGCTGGGGAGGTCGGTCACCCCTCCACTTT. Translated: CASSWGGRSPLHF.